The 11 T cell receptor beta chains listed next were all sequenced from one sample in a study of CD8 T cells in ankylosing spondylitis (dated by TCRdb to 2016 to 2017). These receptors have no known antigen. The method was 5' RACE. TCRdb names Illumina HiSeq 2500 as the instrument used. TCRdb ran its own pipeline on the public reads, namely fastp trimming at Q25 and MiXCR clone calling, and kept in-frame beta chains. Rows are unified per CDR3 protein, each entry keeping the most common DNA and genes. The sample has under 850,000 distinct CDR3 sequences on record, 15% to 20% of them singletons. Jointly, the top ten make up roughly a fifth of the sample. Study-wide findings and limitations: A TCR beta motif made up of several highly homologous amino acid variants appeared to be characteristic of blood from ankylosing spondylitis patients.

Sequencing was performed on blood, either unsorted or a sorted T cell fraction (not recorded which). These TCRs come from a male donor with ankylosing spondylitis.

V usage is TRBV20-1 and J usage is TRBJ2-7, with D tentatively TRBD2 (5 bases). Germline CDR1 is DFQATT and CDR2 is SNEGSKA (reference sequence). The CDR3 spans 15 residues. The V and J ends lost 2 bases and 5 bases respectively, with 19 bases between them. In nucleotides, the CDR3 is TGCAGTGCTAGAAGCGGTGACTACTATCAGGACGAGCAGTACTTC. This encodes CSARSGDYYQDEQYF.

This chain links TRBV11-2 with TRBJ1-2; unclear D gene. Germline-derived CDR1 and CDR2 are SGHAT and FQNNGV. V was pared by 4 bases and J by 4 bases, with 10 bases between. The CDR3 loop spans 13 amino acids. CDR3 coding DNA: TGTGCCAGCAGCTCCGGGGTTGGCTATGGCTACACCTTC. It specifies CASSSGVGYGYTF.

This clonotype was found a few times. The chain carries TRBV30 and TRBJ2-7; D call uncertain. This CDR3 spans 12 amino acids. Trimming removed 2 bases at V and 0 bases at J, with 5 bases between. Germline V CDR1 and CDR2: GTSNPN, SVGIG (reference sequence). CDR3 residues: CAWSSLSYEQYF. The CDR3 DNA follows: TGTGCCTGGAGTTCTCTCTCCTACGAGCAGTACTTC.

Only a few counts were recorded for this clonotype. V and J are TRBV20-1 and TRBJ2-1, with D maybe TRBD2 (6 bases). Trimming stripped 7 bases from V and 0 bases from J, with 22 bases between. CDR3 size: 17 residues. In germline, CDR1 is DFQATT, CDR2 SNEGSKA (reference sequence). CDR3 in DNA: TGCAGTGTTTTGGCGCTGGAGGGTGGGCCCTCCTACAATGAGCAGTTCTTC. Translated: CSVLALEGGPSYNEQFF.

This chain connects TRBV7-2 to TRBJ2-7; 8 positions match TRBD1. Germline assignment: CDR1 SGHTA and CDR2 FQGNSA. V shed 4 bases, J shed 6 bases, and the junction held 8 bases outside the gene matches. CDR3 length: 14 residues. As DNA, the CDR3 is TGTGCCAGCAGCTCCTTCCTAGGACAGGGCGAGCAGTACTTC. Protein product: CASSSFLGQGEQYF.

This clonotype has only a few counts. The CDR3 DNA reads as TGTGCCAGCAGTCCTCTCCGGGGCCAGATGATTGTCTCCTACGAGCAGTACTTC. It yields the protein CASSPLRGQMIVSYEQYF. The chain couples TRBV28 to TRBJ2-7, with D perhaps assigned TRBD1 or TRBD2 (5 bases each). The germline gives CDR1 MDHEN, CDR2 SYDVKM. With 5 bases removed from V and 0 bases from J, the gap between germline ends came to 23 bases. The CDR3 is 18 amino acids.

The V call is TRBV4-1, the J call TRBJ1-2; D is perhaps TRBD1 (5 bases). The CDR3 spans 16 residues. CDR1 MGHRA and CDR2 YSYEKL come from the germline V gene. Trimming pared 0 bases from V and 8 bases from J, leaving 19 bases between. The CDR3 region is CASSQDAEGRERGYTF. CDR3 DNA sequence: TGCGCCAGCAGCCAAGACGCAGAGGGCAGGGAGAGAGGCTACACCTTC.

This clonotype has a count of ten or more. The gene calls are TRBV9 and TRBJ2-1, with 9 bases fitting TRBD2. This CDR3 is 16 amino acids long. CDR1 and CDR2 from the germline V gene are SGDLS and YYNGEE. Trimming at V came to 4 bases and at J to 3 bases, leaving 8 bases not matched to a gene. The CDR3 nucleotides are TGTGCCAGCAGCACCCATGCGCGGGGGGGCTACAATGAGCAGTTCTTC. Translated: CASSTHARGGYNEQFF.

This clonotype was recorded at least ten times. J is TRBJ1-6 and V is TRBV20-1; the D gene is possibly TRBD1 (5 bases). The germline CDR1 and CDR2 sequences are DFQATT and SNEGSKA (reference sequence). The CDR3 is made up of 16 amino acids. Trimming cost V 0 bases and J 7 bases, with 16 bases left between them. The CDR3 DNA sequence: TGCAGTGCTAGAGATCCCGGACGGGGGGACAATTCACCCCTCCACTTT. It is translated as CSARDPGRGDNSPLHF.

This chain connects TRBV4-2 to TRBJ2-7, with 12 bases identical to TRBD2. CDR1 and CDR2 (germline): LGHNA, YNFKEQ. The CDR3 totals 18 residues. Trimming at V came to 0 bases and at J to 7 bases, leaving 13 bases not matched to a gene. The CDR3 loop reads CASSQDWVWASGRGEQYF. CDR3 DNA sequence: TGTGCCAGCAGCCAAGATTGGGTCTGGGCTAGCGGGAGGGGTGAGCAGTACTTC.

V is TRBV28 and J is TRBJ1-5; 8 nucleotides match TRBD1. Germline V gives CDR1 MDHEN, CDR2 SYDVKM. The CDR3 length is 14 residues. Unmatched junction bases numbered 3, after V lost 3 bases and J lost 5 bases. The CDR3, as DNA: TGTGCCAGCAGTTTGAGGACAGGGCATCAGCCCCAGCATTTT. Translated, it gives CASSLRTGHQPQHF.